This TCR beta chain appears in the sequencing data of a study of blood T cell repertoires in COVID-19. Study overall: Specimens from acute and convalescent COVID-19 originated in the United States, Italy and Spain.

Authors' analysis steps: Amplification with reference gene primers provided the estimates of nucleated cell counts. Only in-frame clones appear in the TCRdb table, and some are missing; sequencing was by immunoSEQ multiplex PCR. The V and J calls and clone size were taken over from that table, and D and trimming were inferred from the DNA. The sample records about 130,000 clones, approximately 80% being singletons. Losses at the gene ends were 2 bases for V and 1 base for J; bases not matched to a gene: 2. This CDR3 has 14 residues. CDR1 is SGDLS and CDR2 is YYNGEE in the germline V gene. Ages ranged from roughly 18 to 100 years, with residence in 20 to 30 US areas. Cohort assignment relied on participant-reported clinical history.

The TCR was taken from a man aged 50 to 59 who had recovered from COVID-19. Sequenced input: PBMCs or T cells enriched from blood (not recorded which). The gene calls are TRBV9 and TRBJ1-1; 7 positions agree with TRBD1. The DNA for the CDR3 is TGTGCCAGCAGCGTGACAGGGTCGAACACTGAAGCTTTCTTT. Its protein product is CASSVTGSNTEAFF.